The subject of this entry is one T cell receptor beta chain. What it binds is not known. This sample stems from a study of cytomegalovirus exposure and HLA in healthy donors. Study-wide findings and caveats: Cytomegalovirus association was assigned to 150 to 200 TCR beta chains. Most TCR sequences were rare, but some public TCRs occurred in many donors.

V trimming: 6 bases; J trimming: 1 base; junction bases outside the gene matches: 5. This CDR3 region has 14 residues. The germline V gene has CDR1 MNHNY and CDR2 SVGAGI (reference sequence). The PCR used 60 Vbeta and 13 Jbeta primers. Under the authors' procedure: Unique TCR beta chains numbered 80 million to 95 million in a later analysis, with around 10 million shared. TCRdb's copy holds only in-frame clones and misses some; the assay was immunoSEQ multiplex PCR. The DNA gave D and trimming, while V, J and clone size come from that table. The table records 110,000 to 150,000 clones, roughly three quarters of them present only once.

This clonotype was obtained from a young woman in good health and CMV-seronegative. The sample comprised PBMCs. The rearrangement joins TRBV6-6 to TRBJ1-1; 7 nucleotides agree with TRBD1. This CDR3 is CASREQGTNTEAFF. In nucleotides, the CDR3 is TGTGCCAGCAGGGAACAGGGGACGAACACTGAAGCTTTCTTT.